These 9 T cell receptor beta chains came from one sample sequenced in a study of T-cell reconstitution after alpha-beta-depleted transplantation in children. The library targeted TCRbeta and was prepared with unique molecular identifiers. One entry per CDR3 protein, called by TCRdb with MiXCR from the PCR reads. The sample carries approximately 630,000 distinct CDR3 sequences, 10% to 15% recorded once. The starting material was PBMCs, obtained before TCRalphabeta/CD19-depleted stem cell transplant. The receptors shown here come from a girl aged 2 to 9 with congenital amegakaryocytic thrombocytopenia, due to receive a stem cell transplant.

This clonotype was picked up a small number of times. The rearrangement links TRBV10-3 to TRBJ2-1; 11 positions agree with TRBD1. Per germline, CDR1 ENHRY and CDR2 SYGVKD. The CDR3 contains 20 residues. The V segment lost 6 bases and the J segment 0 bases; nucleotides outside the gene matches: 16. CDR3 amino acids: CAISSLVGQGGPSSYNEQFF. CDR3 nucleotides: TGTGCCATCAGCTCCCTCGTGGGACAGGGGGGACCGAGCTCCTACAATGAGCAGTTCTTC.

The table lists this clonotype with many counts. An end of the junction does not agree with germline; a read error may underlie this. CDR3 in amino acids: CASSRQGGSETQYF. In DNA form, the CDR3 reads TGTGCCAGCAGCAGACAAGGGGGCTCAGAGACCCAGTACTTC. The genes are TRBV5-1 and TRBJ2-5; TRBD1 matches 7 bases. Germline assignment: CDR1 SGHRS and CDR2 YFSETQ. This CDR3 region has 14 residues.

The chain couples TRBV4-1 to TRBJ1-5; 7 positions match TRBD1. Germline CDR1 MGHRA, CDR2 YSYEKL. J was trimmed by 6 bases and V by 4 bases; bases with no gene match: 15. There are 17 residues in the CDR3. In DNA form, the CDR3 reads TGCGCCAGCAGCCGCCGGGACAGCCGAGGTCTGGGTCAGCCCCAGCATTTT. This encodes CASSRRDSRGLGQPQHF.

The CDR3 DNA reads TGCGCCAGCAGTGAGGACAGGGTAGGCGACGAGCAGTACTTC. This sequence encodes CASSEDRVGDEQYF. V gene TRBV10-2 combines with J gene TRBJ2-7, with TRBD1 identical over 7 bases. After removal of 2 bases from V and 5 bases from J, the junction contained 6 bases not matched to a gene. The germline V gene encodes CDR1 WSHSY and CDR2 SAAADI. The CDR3 totals 14 residues.

This clonotype showed up just a few times. This rearrangement joins TRBV7-8 to TRBJ2-7; D may correspond to TRBD1 or TRBD2 (6 bases each). V was pared by 8 bases and J by 7 bases, with 27 bases between. The CDR3 runs 16 residues. Germline V gene data show CDR1 as SGHVS and CDR2 as FQNEAQ. The CDR3 region has the DNA TGTGCCAGCCGTGAAAAGGTGGGGGGCGTCGTAAGGGAGCAGTACTTC. Translating it yields CASREKVGGVVREQYF.

This clonotype has ten or more counts. The rearrangement uses TRBV7-9 and TRBJ1-2; D gene ambiguous. The CDR3 spans 13 residues. Per the germline V gene, CDR1 is SEHNR and CDR2 is FQNEAQ (reference sequence). With 5 bases removed from V and 7 bases from J, the gap between germline ends came to 14 bases. The CDR3 region has the DNA TGTGCCAGCAGCCCCAGGACCTCGGCTGGCTACACCTTC. Its protein is CASSPRTSAGYTF. The complete variable domain, with remaining parts taken from reference TRBV7-9 and TRBJ1-2, reads DTGVSQNPRHKITKRGQNVTFRCDPISEHNRLYWYRQTLGQGPEFLTYFQNEAQLEKSRLLSDRFSAERPKGSFSTLEIQRTEQGDSAMYLCASSPRTSAGYTFGSGTRLTVV.

The chain combines TRBV14 with TRBJ2-7; D is unresolved. The germline V and J ends were trimmed by 1 base and 5 bases, with 9 bases remaining between them. The CDR3 length is 13 residues. Germline CDR1 reads SGHDN; CDR2 reads FVKESK. The CDR3 nucleotides are TGTGCCAGCAGCCAAGCCATTTACCACGAGCAGTACTTC. Its protein product is CASSQAIYHEQYF.

This clonotype occurred many times. The rearrangement uses TRBV27 and TRBJ2-7, with TRBD2 matching over 9 bases. The J segment lost 2 bases and the V segment lost 6 bases, leaving 20 bases of the junction unmatched. This CDR3 has 19 amino acids. Germline CDR1 and CDR2: MNHEY and SMNVEV (reference sequence). CDR3 amino acids: CASSQPGGSQTSGTYEQYF. DNA for the CDR3: TGTGCCAGCAGCCAACCGGGGGGAAGTCAGACTAGCGGAACCTACGAGCAGTACTTC.

The chain links TRBV2 to TRBJ2-1; 7 bases match TRBD1. Germline V CDR1 and CDR2: SNHLY, FYNNEI. The CDR3 loop spans 14 amino acids. V was clipped by 8 bases and J by 5 bases; unmatched bases: 9. CDR3 sequence reads: CASHRGGPDNEQFF. The DNA of the CDR3 is TGTGCCAGCCATAGAGGGGGCCCCGACAATGAGCAGTTCTTC.